Many counts were recorded for the clone carrying this T cell receptor (beta chain). This CDR3 is 14 amino acids long. The V and J ends lost 4 bases and 3 bases respectively, with 12 bases between them. CDR1 and CDR2 from the germline V gene are MRHNA and SNTAGT. This entry comes from a study of T cell repertoires in cytomegalovirus infection. One entry per CDR3 protein results from TCRdb running MiXCR on the reads. Of some 77,000 distinct CDR3 sequences in the sample, more than 3% were seen once. This TCR came from a human donor in good health (CMV status not recorded). Some clones in this sample may be carry-over from other donors' samples. The chain couples TRBV6-4 to TRBJ1-1; a possible D gene is TRBD1 (5 bases). The sample comprised PBMCs. The CDR3 DNA reads as TGTGCCAGCAGTGCCCAGGGCGGACACACTGAAGCTTTCTTT. This translates into CASSAQGGHTEAFF.